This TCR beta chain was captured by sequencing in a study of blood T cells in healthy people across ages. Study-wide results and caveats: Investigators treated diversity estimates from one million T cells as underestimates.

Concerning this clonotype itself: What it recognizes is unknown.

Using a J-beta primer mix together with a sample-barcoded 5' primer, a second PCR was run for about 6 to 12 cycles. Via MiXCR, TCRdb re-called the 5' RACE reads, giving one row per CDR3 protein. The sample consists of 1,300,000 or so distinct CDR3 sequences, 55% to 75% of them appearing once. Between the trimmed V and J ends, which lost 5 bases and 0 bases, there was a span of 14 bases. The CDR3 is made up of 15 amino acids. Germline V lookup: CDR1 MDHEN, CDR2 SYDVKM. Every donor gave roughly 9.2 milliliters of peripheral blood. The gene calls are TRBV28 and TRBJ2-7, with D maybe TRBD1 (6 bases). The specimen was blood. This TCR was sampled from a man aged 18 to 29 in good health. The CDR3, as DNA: TGTGCCAGCAGTCCGGTGGACAGTTTCTCCTACGAGCAGTACTTC. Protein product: CASSPVDSFSYEQYF.